One and the same sample provided the 14 T cell receptor beta chains below, sequenced in a study of cytomegalovirus exposure and HLA in healthy donors. The PCR ran on 60 Vbeta and 13 Jbeta primers. TCRdb's copy holds only in-frame clones and misses some; the assay was immunoSEQ multiplex PCR. The repertoire holds 95,000 to 150,000 clones, with about 80% as singletons. Sequencing was done on a sample of PBMCs. The source is a woman between 45 and 60 years old in good health and CMV-seropositive.

The V call is TRBV7-3, the J call TRBJ1-6; D is possibly TRBD1 (6 bases). The CDR3 has 15 residues. Germline lookup yields CDR1 SGHTA and CDR2 FQGTGA. Between the trimmed V and J ends, which lost 5 bases and 7 bases, there was a span of 15 bases. CDR3 bases: TGTGCCAGCAGCCGGGTCCCTGGGGGCAATTCACCCCTCCACTTT. This gives the protein CASSRVPGGNSPLHF. Complete variable domain (other parts from reference TRBV7-3 and TRBJ1-6): GAGVSQTPSNKVTEKGKYVELRCDPISGHTALYWYRQSLGQGPEFLIYFQGTGAADDSGLPNDRFFAVRPEGSVSTLKIQRTERGDSAVYLCASSRVPGGNSPLHFGNGTRLTVT.

This clone came up once. The J gene is TRBJ2-7, the V gene TRBV19; 7 bases align to TRBD2. Per germline, CDR1 LNHDA and CDR2 SQIVND (reference sequence). The CDR3 extends over 18 amino acids. J was trimmed by 3 bases and V by 2 bases; bases with no gene match: 16. The CDR3 spells CASSIRVISPSGHYEQYF. In DNA form, the CDR3 reads TGTGCCAGTAGTATACGAGTTATTAGTCCTAGCGGTCACTACGAGCAGTACTTC.

This chain uses TRBV7-2 with TRBJ1-1; D is unresolved. The ends were cut back, 5 bases at V and 1 base at J, with 8 bases in the middle. The germline V gene encodes CDR1 SGHTA and CDR2 FQGNSA. The CDR3 contains 13 residues. The CDR3 DNA reads as TGTGCCAGCAGCATCCGACAGAACACTGAAGCTTTCTTT. Encoded protein: CASSIRQNTEAFF.

V gene TRBV5-4 combines with J gene TRBJ2-7; D may be TRBD2 (5 bases). Germline values: CDR1 SGHNT, CDR2 YYREEE (reference sequence). V was clipped by 2 bases and J by 2 bases, with 8 bases between them. The CDR3 is 13 residues long. In DNA form, the CDR3 reads TGTGCCAGCAGCTTCGGGGAAGCCTACGAGCAGTACTTC. Translated: CASSFGEAYEQYF.

This clone was observed once. This chain links TRBV5-1 with TRBJ2-2; TRBD1 matches 8 bases. This CDR3 has 15 amino acids. Looked up from germline, CDR1 is SGHRS and CDR2 is YFSETQ. Losses at the gene ends were 1 base for V and 6 bases for J; bases not matched to a gene: 5. The CDR3 nucleotides read TGCGCCAGCAGCTTGTGGCAGGGGGCCGCCGGGGAGCTGTTTTTT. Translated: CASSLWQGAAGELFF.

The V and J genes are TRBV27 and TRBJ2-3; 10 bases line up with TRBD1. J lost 1 base, V lost 4 bases, and 11 bases had no gene match. Germline values: CDR1 MNHEY, CDR2 SMNVEV (reference sequence). There are 18 residues in the CDR3. The DNA for the CDR3 is TGTGCCAGCAGTTCAACCATTACCGGGACAGGGGGCACAGATACGCAGTATTTT. Translated: CASSSTITGTGGTDTQYF.

The chain has TRBV4-2 and TRBJ1-4; unclear D gene. CDR3 length: 13 amino acids. Trimming pared 7 bases from V and 8 bases from J, leaving 14 bases between. Germline CDR1 is LGHNA and CDR2 is YNFKEQ. The CDR3 protein is CASTKSGKEKLFF. Here the CDR3 DNA reads TGTGCCAGCACGAAAAGCGGAAAGGAAAAACTGTTTTTT.

The chain has TRBV5-1 and TRBJ2-7; D unclear. This CDR3 spans 14 amino acids. Germline V gene lookup returns CDR1 SGHRS and CDR2 YFSETQ. V was clipped by 4 bases and J by 0 bases, with 11 bases between them. CDR3 protein: CASSGSGGSYEQYF. CDR3 sequence (DNA): TGCGCCAGCAGCGGCTCCGGCGGCTCCTACGAGCAGTACTTC.

The J gene is TRBJ2-7, the V gene TRBV9; 12 nucleotides agree with TRBD2. V was pared by 4 bases and J by 5 bases, with 7 bases of the junction left unmatched. Per germline, CDR1 SGDLS and CDR2 YYNGEE. The CDR3 has 15 amino acids. CDR3 DNA sequence: TGTGCCAGCAGCCCGACTAGCGGGAGTACCCACGAGCAGTACTTC. Amino acids: CASSPTSGSTHEQYF.

V and J are TRBV7-6 and TRBJ2-7, with 10 nucleotides matching TRBD1. V was pared by 3 bases and J by 3 bases, with 5 bases of the junction left unmatched. This CDR3 has 15 residues. CDR1 and CDR2 from the germline V gene are SGHVS and FNYEAQ. CDR3 residues: CASSFGDRGLYEQYF. As DNA, the CDR3 is TGTGCCAGCAGCTTCGGGGACAGGGGACTCTACGAGCAGTACTTC.

In its sample, this clone was seen a few times. The chain joins TRBV7-9 to TRBJ1-1; no firm D call. Germline lookup yields CDR1 SEHNR and CDR2 FQNEAQ (reference sequence). V lost 5 bases and J lost 0, with 10 bases in between. The CDR3 has 14 amino acids. In DNA form, the CDR3 reads TGTGCCAGCAGCCCGGGTCCCTTGAACACTGAAGCTTTCTTT. Amino acids: CASSPGPLNTEAFF.

Only one count was recorded for this clone. The chain links TRBV7-9 to TRBJ2-3; D remains ambiguous. Trimming removed 3 bases at V and 2 bases at J, with 3 bases between. This CDR3 is 12 amino acids long. Per the germline V gene, CDR1 is SEHNR and CDR2 is FQNEAQ (reference sequence). The DNA of the CDR3 is TGTGCCAGCAGCTTCTCCACAGATACGCAGTATTTT. Amino acid sequence: CASSFSTDTQYF. Variable domain in full (rest from reference TRBV7-9 and TRBJ2-3): DTGVSQNPRHKITKRGQNVTFRCDPISEHNRLYWYRQTLGQGPEFLTYFQNEAQLEKSRLLSDRFSAERPKGSFSTLEIQRTEQGDSAMYLCASSFSTDTQYFGPGTRLTVL.

A few counts support this clone. The DNA of the CDR3 is TGTGCCAGCAGCTGGGCCCTTGGATCCCCCGGGGAGCTGTTTTTT. Protein product: CASSWALGSPGELFF. The chain uses TRBV11-3 and TRBJ2-2, with D unresolved. Germline V lookup: CDR1 SGHNT, CDR2 YENEEA. This CDR3 is built from 15 residues. V dropped 4 bases and J dropped 6 bases, with 15 bases sitting between them.

The chain is built from TRBV5-1 and TRBJ1-5; maybe TRBD1 (6 bases). The germline V gene has CDR1 SGHRS and CDR2 YFSETQ. The CDR3 is 15 amino acids. The V and J ends lost 2 bases and 0 bases respectively, with 9 bases between them. The CDR3, as DNA: TGCGCCAGCAGCTTACAGGGAAATAGCAATCAGCCCCAGCATTTT. Protein sequence: CASSLQGNSNQPQHF. Supplemented by reference TRBV5-1 and TRBJ1-5, the full variable domain reads KAGVTQTPRYLIKTRGQQVTLSCSPISGHRSVSWYQQTPGQGLQFLFEYFSETQRNKGNFPGRFSGRQFSNSRSEMNVSTLELGDSALYLCASSLQGNSNQPQHFGDGTRLSIL.